This T cell receptor (beta chain) was retrieved from a study of blood T cell repertoires in COVID-19 (dated by TCRdb to 2020 to 2021). Regarding the complete study: Samples covering the acute and convalescent phases of COVID-19 were provided by collaborators in the United States, Italy and Spain. Samples came from the ongoing ImmuneRACE study (first 160 participants) plus 1,254 subjects from 6 global collaborators. The prospective study material was composed of cDNA or gDNA derived from T cells, B-cell-depleted T cells, or PBMCs. The repertoires were released in a freely available public database intended as a resource for research on the immune response to SARS-CoV-2. Where HLA class I and class II types were available, the types were taken from metadata supplied by the sample provider, not from assay-based typing. Nearly every sample came with metadata listing a de-identified subject ID, COVID-19 status, age in years and sex. Deeply sampled blood TCRbeta repertoires from subjects exposed to, actively infected with, or recovered from COVID-19 were included in the dataset. General study outcomes and caveats: The amount of clinical and demographic metadata varied by source and participant and was provided uncurated.

Reading the germline V gene gives CDR1 SGDLS and CDR2 YYNGEE. Reading from cysteine to phenylalanine, the CDR3 counts 15 amino acids. Only the CDR3 DNA is retained, 45 bases long and in frame from the first base. The junction shows trimming of 0 bases on V and 4 bases on J, plus 10 bases between the germline ends. TCRbeta CDR3 regions were amplified from genomic DNA using the immunoSEQ Assay, a bias-controlled multiplex PCR. For the original study's pipeline: The number of nucleated cells in each sample was estimated from the amplification of reference gene primers within the assay. To quantify the absolute abundance of each unique TCRbeta CDR3 rearrangement, sequence reads were collapsed and filtered. Productive Simpson clonality was computed per sample as the square root of Simpson's diversity index over productive rearrangements. TCRdb holds this immuneACCESS table with in-frame rearrangements only. Some clones are missing; in checked studies, unresolved V genes explain under half, and the rest has no known cause. That table furnishes V, J and clone size, whereas the DNA furnished D and trimming. The sample includes 95,000 to 150,000 clones, with roughly 90% observed a single time. About 7.3% of the sample goes to the ten largest clones.

Collaborating institutions collected whole blood in K2EDTA tubes following their own protocols. For TCRbeta analysis, collaborator samples were shipped as frozen whole blood, as isolated PBMCs, or as DNA extracted from either sample type. Concerning this clone itself: Its antigen target is currently unknown. No qualities accompany the bases; no much larger clone lies one base away.

The origin of this receptor is a man aged 45-65 years with acute or convalescent COVID-19. The sequenced material came from peripheral blood. This chain joins TRBV9 to TRBJ2-2; TRBD2 is a possible D gene, resting on 5 matching bases. Here is the DNA: TGTGCCAGCAGCGTAGGAATAGGGAGCACCGGGGAGCTGTTTTTT. This gives the protein CASSVGIGSTGELFF.